The following is a T cell receptor beta chain sequence with its context. No antigen is known for it. These data are taken from a study of Ad26.COV2.S vaccination and SARS-CoV-2 variants. Background on the study: In the study, Ad26.COV2.S was injected intramuscularly once, or twice 56 days apart. Study results and limitations: Compared with placebo recipients, vaccine recipients had higher spike-specific TCR breadth.

Treatment specified: some 20 received Ad26.COV2.S at low or high dose, single or two shots; roughly five received placebo; per-sample allocation not given. The study sampled participants on day 63 after the first vaccine or placebo injection. CDR3 length: 14 residues. CDR1 SGHAT and CDR2 FQNNGV come from the germline V gene. Trimming cost V 0 bases and J 5 bases, with 8 bases left between them. The table came from immunoSEQ multiplex PCR; TCRdb's copy has only in-frame clones and leaves some out. The table records about 420,000 clones, roughly 90% of them present only once. This specimen consisted of peripheral blood, obtained in a trial of Ad26.COV2.S vaccine versus placebo. The V gene is TRBV11-2, the J gene TRBJ2-4; D unresolved. The TCR sequence derives from a person aged 18-65 years who received the Ad26.COV2.S COVID-19 vaccine or a placebo. For the CDR3, the DNA is TGTGCCAGCAGCTTAGACCCCCGCGAAAACATTCAGTACTTC. It yields the protein CASSLDPRENIQYF. The full variable domain, with the rest looked up from reference TRBV11-2 and TRBJ2-4, is EAGVAQSPRYKIIEKRQSVAFWCNPISGHATLYWYQQILGQGPKLLIQFQNNGVVDDSQLPKDRFSAERLKGVDSTLKIQPAKLEDSAVYLCASSLDPRENIQYFGAGTRLSVL.